This is a list of T cell receptor beta chains from one sample in a study of Ad26.COV2.S vaccination and SARS-CoV-2 variants. TCRdb's table, derived via immunoSEQ multiplex PCR, lists solely in-frame clones and lacks some. This table holds around 450,000 clones, around 90% found once. The input for sequencing was peripheral blood, taken in a trial of Ad26.COV2.S vaccine versus placebo. Receptor source: a person aged 18 to 65 who received the Ad26.COV2.S COVID-19 vaccine or a placebo. Each CDR3 is given with its conserved first and last residue. The D gene is left open where the match is weak. Where a row states a size, it is once, few, many or the class of an expanded clone; other rows omit it.

D,length,size,J,V,CDR3,DNA
NA,16,NA,TRBJ1-1,TRBV5-1,CASSLTGMEINTEAFF,TGCGCCAGCAGCTTGACAGGAATGGAGATTAACACTGAAGCTTTCTTT
NA,15,NA,TRBJ1-2,TRBV6-5,CASSLYRGGVYGYTF,TGTGCCAGCAGCCTATACCGGGGAGGGGTCTATGGCTACACCTTC
NA,15,NA,TRBJ2-1,TRBV3-1/TRBV3-2,CASSQGGKSYNEQFF,TGTGCCAGCAGCCAAGGCGGGAAAAGCTACAATGAGCAGTTCTTC
NA,14,NA,TRBJ2-3,TRBV7-7,CASSFGGTFDTQYF,TGTGCTAGCAGCTTCGGCGGAACCTTTGATACGCAGTATTTT
NA,15,NA,TRBJ2-1,TRBV6-2/TRBV6-3,CASSTPTTSAVEQFF,TGTGCCAGCAGTACCCCGACTACCTCGGCGGTCGAGCAGTTCTTC
TRBD1,15,NA,TRBJ2-3,TRBV5-1,CASSIGQGSTDTQYF,TGCGCCAGCAGCATCGGACAGGGGAGCACAGATACGCAGTATTTT
NA,16,NA,TRBJ1-5,TRBV27,CASSLVAGNSNQPQHF,TGTGCCAGCAGTTTAGTCGCTGGGAATAGCAATCAGCCCCAGCATTTT
NA,14,NA,TRBJ1-4,TRBV28,CASRGPGASEKLFF,TGTGCCAGCAGAGGTCCAGGGGCTTCTGAAAAACTGTTTTTT
NA,14,NA,TRBJ1-3,TRBV18,CASSNGVSGNTIYF,TGTGCCAGCTCAAACGGGGTCTCTGGAAACACCATATATTTT
TRBD1,14,NA,TRBJ1-1,TRBV29-1,CSAPDRVWNTEAFF,TGCAGCGCCCCAGACAGGGTATGGAACACTGAAGCTTTCTTT
TRBD1,14,NA,TRBJ2-7,TRBV11-2,CASSLGTGIYEQYF,TGTGCCAGCAGCTTAGGGACAGGGATCTACGAGCAGTACTTC
NA,21,NA,TRBJ2-2,TRBV18,CASSPFLDRGSGSANTGELFF,TGTGCCAGCTCACCGTTTCTAGACAGGGGTAGCGGGAGCGCGAACACCGGGGAGCTGTTTTTT
NA,11,NA,TRBJ2-3,TRBV25-1,CASSVADTQYF,TGTGCCAGCAGTGTAGCGGATACGCAGTATTTT
NA,15,NA,TRBJ2-7,TRBV11-2,CASSAPAGTSYEQYF,TGTGCCAGCAGCGCCCCGGCCGGGACCTCCTACGAGCAGTACTTC
TRBD2,16,once,TRBJ2-7,TRBV7-9,CASSSPRQDRAGVADF,TGTGCCAGCAGCTCGCCCCGGCAGGATCGAGCGGGAGTAGCTGACTTC
NA,15,NA,TRBJ1-5,TRBV6-5,CASQRGYDSNQPQHF,TGTGCCAGCCAACGGGGGTATGATAGCAATCAGCCCCAGCATTTT
NA,12,NA,TRBJ2-7,TRBV10-3,CAISEQGDEQYF,TGTGCCATCAGTGAGCAAGGGGACGAGCAGTACTTC
TRBD1,14,NA,TRBJ1-5,TRBV16,CASRRGTGNQPQHF,TGTGCCAGCAGACGTGGGACAGGGAATCAGCCCCAGCATTTT
NA,15,few,TRBJ2-1,TRBV27,CASNRAGYSYNEQFF,TGTGCCAGCAATCGGGCGGGCTACTCCTACAATGAGCAGTTCTTC
NA,13,NA,TRBJ1-1,TRBV6-5,CASSYSMAGLAFF,TGTGCCAGCAGTTACTCGATGGCAGGGTTGGCTTTCTTT
NA,13,few,TRBJ1-2,TRBV5-6,CASSRVDGYGYTF,TGTGCCAGCAGCCGAGTAGACGGCTATGGCTACACCTTC
NA,10,NA,TRBJ1-3,TRBV30,CASGGNTIYF,TGTGCCTCGGGGGGAAACACCATATATTTT
NA,13,few,TRBJ1-5,TRBV9,CASSVDREGPQHF,TGTGCCAGCAGCGTAGATAGGGAGGGCCCCCAGCATTTT
TRBD1,13,NA,TRBJ2-5,TRBV6-5,CASTAGGPETQYF,TGTGCCAGCACCGCAGGGGGCCCGGAGACCCAGTACTTC
NA,13,once,TRBJ2-5,TRBV6-2/TRBV6-3,CASSYGTSGTQYF,TGTGCCAGCAGTTACGGGACCTCAGGGACCCAGTACTTC
NA,14,NA,TRBJ2-7,TRBV30,CAWNGAGSAYEQYF,TGTGCCTGGAATGGGGCGGGATCCGCCTACGAGCAGTACTTC
NA,13,NA,TRBJ1-4,TRBV7-9,CASSLVANEKLFF,TGTGCCAGCAGCTTAGTTGCTAATGAAAAACTGTTTTTT
NA,16,NA,TRBJ2-1,TRBV5-4,CASSLRGSGSYNEQFF,TGTGCCAGCAGCTTAAGGGGGAGCGGCTCCTACAATGAGCAGTTCTTC
TRBD1,16,once,TRBJ1-3,TRBV7-9,CASSLTGESSGNTIYF,TGTGCCAGCAGCCTTACAGGGGAAAGCTCTGGAAACACCATATATTTT
NA,13,NA,TRBJ1-1,TRBV6-2/TRBV6-3,CASSDQVHTEAFF,TGTGCCAGCAGTGACCAGGTGCACACTGAAGCTTTCTTT
TRBD1,13,NA,TRBJ2-7,TRBV11-2,CASSPTGDHEQYF,TGTGCCAGCAGCCCAACAGGGGACCACGAGCAGTACTTC
NA,15,NA,TRBJ2-6,TRBV6-4,CASSEQNSGANVLTF,TGTGCCAGCAGTGAACAAAACTCTGGGGCCAACGTCCTGACTTTC
TRBD1,16,NA,TRBJ2-3,TRBV27,CASSPGTGGASDTQYF,TGTGCCAGCAGTCCTGGGACAGGGGGCGCGTCAGATACGCAGTATTTT
NA,16,once,TRBJ1-5,TRBV28,CASSTTRRGSNQPQHF,TGTGCCAGCAGTACTACGAGACGGGGCAGCAATCAGCCCCAGCATTTT
TRBD2,14,NA,TRBJ2-5,TRBV29-1,CSVTGTTRWETQYF,TGCAGCGTAACCGGGACTACGAGATGGGAGACCCAGTACTTC
TRBD1,15,NA,TRBJ2-7,TRBV18,CASSPSRTGGHEQYF,TGTGCCAGCTCACCCTCACGGACAGGGGGCCACGAGCAGTACTTC
TRBD2,13,NA,TRBJ2-1,TRBV5-4,CASSFGLALEQFF,TGTGCCAGCAGCTTCGGACTAGCACTAGAGCAGTTCTTC
NA,14,NA,TRBJ2-2,TRBV6-5,CATVGTVNTGELFF,TGTGCCACCGTAGGGACTGTCAACACCGGGGAGCTGTTTTTT
NA,15,NA,TRBJ2-1,TRBV11-3,CASSTRLGGRDEQFF,TGTGCCAGCAGCACCCGTCTAGGGGGTAGGGATGAGCAGTTCTTC
NA,14,NA,TRBJ2-1,TRBV7-2,CASSLARSVDEQFF,TGTGCCAGCAGCTTAGCCCGGAGTGTGGATGAGCAGTTCTTC
NA,15,NA,TRBJ1-6,TRBV6-2/TRBV6-3,CASSYSQVESSPLHF,TGTGCCAGCAGTTATTCACAGGTCGAGAGTTCACCCCTCCACTTT
NA,14,NA,TRBJ2-2,TRBV11-2,CASSPTSSTGELFF,TGTGCCAGCAGCCCAACTAGCTCCACCGGGGAGCTGTTTTTT
TRBD2,16,NA,TRBJ2-1,TRBV27,CASSLYLAASYNEQFF,TGTGCCAGCAGTTTATACCTAGCGGCCTCCTACAATGAGCAGTTCTTC
NA,15,NA,TRBJ1-3,TRBV7-9,CASSFGVASGNTIYF,TGTGCCAGCAGCTTTGGGGTGGCCTCTGGAAACACCATATATTTT
TRBD1,15,NA,TRBJ1-1,TRBV7-9,CASSSRTGRNTEAFF,TGTGCCAGCAGCTCCAGGACAGGGCGCAACACTGAAGCTTTCTTT
NA,14,NA,TRBJ2-1,TRBV2,CASASGTYYNEQFF,TGTGCCAGCGCCTCCGGGACATATTACAATGAGCAGTTCTTC
TRBD2,16,NA,TRBJ2-3,TRBV5-8,CASSLGLAGITDTQYF,TGTGCCAGCAGCTTGGGACTAGCGGGAATAACAGATACGCAGTATTTT
TRBD1,18,NA,TRBJ2-6,TRBV4-3,CASSQDGTGDSGANVLTF,TGCGCCAGCAGCCAAGACGGGACAGGGGACTCTGGGGCCAACGTCCTGACTTTC
TRBD1,13,NA,TRBJ1-1,TRBV5-1,CASSHRGGTEAFF,TGCGCCAGCAGCCACAGGGGTGGCACTGAAGCTTTCTTT